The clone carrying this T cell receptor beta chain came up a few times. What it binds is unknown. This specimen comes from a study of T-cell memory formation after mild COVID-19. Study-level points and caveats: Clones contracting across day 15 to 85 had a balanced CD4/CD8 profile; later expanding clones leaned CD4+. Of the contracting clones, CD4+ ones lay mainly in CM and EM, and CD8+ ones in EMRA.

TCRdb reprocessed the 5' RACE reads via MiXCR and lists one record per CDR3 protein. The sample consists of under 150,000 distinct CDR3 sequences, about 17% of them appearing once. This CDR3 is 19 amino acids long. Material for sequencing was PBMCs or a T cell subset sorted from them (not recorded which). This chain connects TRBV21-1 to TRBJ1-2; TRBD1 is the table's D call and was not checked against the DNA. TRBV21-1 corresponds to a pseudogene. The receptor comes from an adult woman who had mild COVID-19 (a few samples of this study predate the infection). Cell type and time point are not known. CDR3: CASSKYGGQGTTSYYGYTF. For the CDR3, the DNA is TGTGCCAGCAGCAAATATGGGGGACAGGGGACTACCTCCTACTATGGCTACACCTTC.